This T cell receptor (beta chain) is from a study of tumor and adjacent non-tumor tissue in lung cancer. Study conclusions and caveats: Tumor tissue had significantly higher TCR diversity than normal lung.

The CDR3 runs 15 residues. The germline V gene encodes CDR1 SQVTM and CDR2 ANQGSEA. Three rounds of nested PCR, following a modified ARM-PCR protocol, produced the TCRbeta library. TCRdb re-derived calls from the multiplex PCR reads in MiXCR, one entry per CDR3 protein. The repertoire holds about 110,000 distinct CDR3 sequences, with 75% as singletons. RNA was extracted from bulk tissue without any cell sorting. Donors were chemotherapy-naive, newly diagnosed lung cancer surgical patients in China, August–late 2014. A remark on this clonotype: Antigen unknown. Compared with germline, one end of the junction differs, possibly owing to a read error.

The source material was lung tumor tissue. J is TRBJ2-5 and V is TRBV29-1, with 7 bases identical to TRBD1. The sequence derives from a woman aged 55 to 70 with non-small cell lung cancer. The CDR3 sequence: CSVEGATGVWETHYF. The CDR3 DNA is TGCAGCGTTGAGGGGGCCACAGGGGTTTGGGAGACCCATTACTTC. Based on the CDR3 plus reference TRBV29-1 and TRBJ2-5, the full variable domain is SAVISQKPSRDICQRGTSLTIQCQVDSQVTMMFWYRQQPGQSLTLIATANQGSEATYESGFVIDKFPISRPNLTFSTLTVSNMSPEDSSIYLCSVEGATGVWETHYFGPGTRLLVL.